Below, 25 T cell receptor beta chains from the same sample are listed, as sequenced in a study of T-cell reconstitution after alpha-beta-depleted transplantation in children. It was with unique molecular identifiers that the TCRbeta library was prepared. One entry per CDR3 protein, called by TCRdb with MiXCR from the PCR reads. The sample lists some 600,000 distinct CDR3 sequences; over 10% were seen once. The source was PBMCs, mostly from graft donor cells, collected 360 days after TCRalphabeta/CD19-depleted stem cell transplant. Source of these receptors: a male patient aged 10-17 years who had a stem cell transplant for acute myeloid leukemia, so the T cells may come from the graft donor.

The V gene is TRBV29-1, the J gene TRBJ2-1; D might be TRBD2 (6 bases). The CDR3 is made up of 14 amino acids. CDR1 and CDR2 from the germline V gene are SQVTM and ANQGSEA. Trimming cost V 2 bases and J 5 bases, with 13 bases left between them. CDR3 in DNA: TGCAGCGTTGAACCCCGACTAGGGCACAATGAGCAGTTCTTC. It codes for CSVEPRLGHNEQFF.

The chain joins TRBV28 to TRBJ1-2; the D is unclear. The CDR3 contains 12 residues. Germline V CDR1 and CDR2: MDHEN, SYDVKM. V was cut by 6 bases and J by 8 bases, with 13 bases left in between. For the CDR3, the DNA is TGTGCCAGCAGGGTGGTTGGGGAAGGCTACACCTTC. Translation: CASRVVGEGYTF.

This clonotype was counted only a few times. The rearrangement uses TRBV27 and TRBJ2-1; 9 bases are shared with TRBD1. The V gene end was trimmed by 6 bases and the J gene end by 6 bases; junction bases not matched to a gene: 6. Germline CDR1 is MNHEY and CDR2 is SMNVEV (reference sequence). The CDR3 covers 14 residues. The CDR3: CASSPDRGGNEQFF. CDR3 nucleotides: TGTGCCAGCAGCCCGGACAGGGGAGGCAATGAGCAGTTCTTC.

To note about this clonotype: Since the CDR3 does not end with the conserved phenylalanine or tryptophan, this likely comes from a read error. The chain uses TRBV12-3 or TRBV12-4 and TRBJ1-1; D is ambiguous. The CDR3 spans 14 residues. V was trimmed by 0 bases and J by 1 base, leaving 6 bases between them. CDR3 amino acids: CASSLALRNTEAFY. CDR3 nucleotide sequence: TGTGCCAGCAGTTTAGCGTTAAGGAACACTGAAGCTTTCTAT.

The V gene is TRBV29-1, the J gene TRBJ2-7, with D maybe TRBD2 (6 bases). CDR1 SQVTM and CDR2 ANQGSEA come from the germline V gene. The CDR3 length is 14 residues. V lost 5 bases, J lost 2 bases, and 16 bases lay in between. CDR3 coding DNA: TGCAGCGTTTCTGCCTTAGCGGAAACCTACGAGCAGTACTTC. Translated, it gives CSVSALAETYEQYF.

This clonotype has a handful of counts. The V gene is TRBV20-1, the J gene TRBJ2-3, with 10 nucleotides matching TRBD2. The CDR3 covers 14 residues. J was trimmed by 4 bases and V by 3 bases; bases with no gene match: 4. Per germline, CDR1 DFQATT and CDR2 SNEGSKA (reference sequence). This CDR3 is CSASTSGMADTQYF. The CDR3 DNA sequence: TGCAGTGCTAGCACTAGCGGGATGGCAGATACGCAGTATTTT.

This clonotype occurred many times. The chain couples TRBV20-1 to TRBJ2-1; no reliable D call. The CDR3 loop spans 15 amino acids. V lost 1 base and J 4 bases, leaving 14 bases between the germline ends. CDR1 DFQATT and CDR2 SNEGSKA come from the germline V gene (reference sequence). CDR3 DNA sequence: TGCAGTGCTAGAGGCGCCACAGAAAATTACAATGAGCAGTTCTTC. Amino acid sequence: CSARGATENYNEQFF.

This clonotype was counted many times. V gene TRBV9 combines with J gene TRBJ2-1; TRBD1 is a possible D gene (5 bases). From germline, CDR1 is SGDLS and CDR2 YYNGEE. Trimming took off 4 bases at V and 7 bases at J, with 27 bases between the two ends. CDR3 length: 18 residues. The CDR3: CASSLPADWGLLGNEQFF. The CDR3 bases are TGTGCCAGCAGCCTCCCCGCGGATTGGGGCCTACTGGGTAATGAGCAGTTCTTC.

This clonotype was seen many times. The chain combines TRBV6-2 or TRBV6-3 with TRBJ2-1; D is undetermined. V shed 10 bases and J shed 0 bases, with 7 bases lying between them. CDR3 length: 12 residues. CDR1 and CDR2 (germline): MNHEY, SVGEGT. This CDR3 is CATLHSYNEQFF. The CDR3 DNA reads TGTGCCACACTCCACTCCTACAATGAGCAGTTCTTC.

This clonotype was found many times. In DNA, the CDR3 is TGTGCCAGCAGTCTTGGAGGACAGGGAAGAGAGACCCAGTACTTC. Translated: CASSLGGQGRETQYF. The V gene is TRBV12-3 or TRBV12-4, the J gene TRBJ2-5; 8 bases are shared with TRBD1. Trimming cost V 5 bases and J 4 bases; bases outside gene matches: 9. The CDR3 is made up of 15 amino acids.

The chain employs TRBV5-1 and TRBJ1-5; no clear D gene. CDR1 and CDR2 from the germline V gene are SGHRS and YFSETQ. V lost 5 bases, J lost 0 bases, and 9 bases lay in between. CDR3 size: 14 residues. CDR3 sequence reads: CASRLDHSNQPQHF. CDR3 coding DNA: TGCGCCAGCAGACTCGACCATAGCAATCAGCCCCAGCATTTT.

This chain links TRBV2 with TRBJ2-7; 8 bases are a match to TRBD2. Germline trimming cut 11 bases from V and 1 base from J; bases unmatched to any gene: 22. Germline CDR1 and CDR2: SNHLY and FYNNEI. CDR3 size: 18 residues. The CDR3 loop is CAFSLRVFAGGPSYEQYF. The CDR3 region has the DNA TGTGCCTTCTCCCTGAGGGTTTTTGCGGGAGGACCTTCCTACGAGCAGTACTTC.

There are many counts of this clonotype. V gene TRBV6-5 combines with J gene TRBJ2-7; 9 bases agree with TRBD1. The trim removed 6 bases at V and 2 bases at J, leaving 2 bases unmatched. The CDR3 length is 13 residues. Germline V gene data show CDR1 as MNHEY and CDR2 as SVGAGI. The CDR3 nucleotides read TGTGCCAGCAGGGGGACAGGGACCTACGAGCAGTACTTC. This encodes CASRGTGTYEQYF.

The chain has TRBV29-1 and TRBJ2-2; tentatively, D is TRBD1 (5 bases). The CDR3 loop spans 13 amino acids. CDR1 is SQVTM and CDR2 is ANQGSEA in the germline V gene. With 3 bases removed from V and 6 bases from J, the gap between germline ends came to 11 bases. CDR3 sequence reads: CSVDRYRPGELFF. In DNA form, the CDR3 reads TGCAGCGTTGATAGGTACAGGCCCGGGGAGCTGTTTTTT.

This clonotype was recorded at least ten times. V gene TRBV28 combines with J gene TRBJ2-7; 8 bases match TRBD2. V gave up 7 bases and J gave up 4 bases; unmatched junction bases: 6. This CDR3 is 13 amino acids long. CDR1 and CDR2 (germline): MDHEN, SYDVKM. CDR3: CASTPGLVYEQYF. The CDR3 nucleotides read TGTGCCAGCACTCCGGGACTAGTTTACGAGCAGTACTTC.

This clonotype was counted between two and nine times. The rearrangement joins TRBV28 to TRBJ2-7; no clear D gene. Germline V gene data show CDR1 as MDHEN and CDR2 as SYDVKM. Trimming cost V 1 base and J 2 bases, with 12 bases left between them. The CDR3 runs to 15 residues. CDR3 amino acids: CASSLLGSRPYEQYF. DNA of the CDR3: TGTGCCAGCAGTTTATTAGGCAGTAGACCCTACGAGCAGTACTTC.

A few counts support this clonotype. V is TRBV28 and J is TRBJ2-1; the match to TRBD2 covers 9 bases. V dropped 6 bases and J dropped 0; count of bases not matched to a gene: 12. The CDR3 sequence is 18 residues long. The V gene's germline CDR1 is MDHEN and CDR2 SYDVKM. The DNA of the CDR3 is TGTGCCAGCAGACTAGCCTCTAGCGGGACCCTCTCCTACAATGAGCAGTTCTTC. Its translation is CASRLASSGTLSYNEQFF.

The rearrangement uses TRBV20-1 and TRBJ1-5, with 8 bases identical to TRBD1. CDR1 and CDR2 from the germline V gene are DFQATT and SNEGSKA (reference sequence). CDR3 length: 16 amino acids. V shed 1 base, J shed 7 bases, and the junction held 12 bases outside the gene matches. CDR3 nucleotides: TGCAGTGCTAGAGTTCAAGGACAGGGTGGGTTCCAGCCCCAGCATTTT. Encoded protein: CSARVQGQGGFQPQHF.

This clonotype was seen a handful of times. V is TRBV4-3 and J is TRBJ2-7, with D unresolved. The CDR3 runs 14 residues. In germline, CDR1 is LGHNA, CDR2 YSLEER. V lost 0 bases to trimming and J lost 1 base, with 7 bases between them. CDR3 in amino acids: CASSQEALSYEQYF. DNA of the CDR3: TGCGCCAGCAGCCAAGAAGCCCTTTCCTACGAGCAGTACTTC.

This clonotype showed up just a few times. The junction shows a germline mismatch at one end, possibly a read error. The chain has TRBV6-1 and TRBJ2-7; 10 bases match TRBD1. The V gene's germline CDR1 is MNHNS and CDR2 SASEGT. This CDR3 spans 16 amino acids. The chain's CDR3 is CASSIRDRGSNSGPIF. The CDR3 DNA reads TGTGCCAGCAGCATCCGGGACAGGGGCTCTAATTCGGGTCCTATTTTC.

There are a few counts of this clonotype. This chain uses TRBV29-1 with TRBJ2-7, with 14 bases identical to TRBD2. The V gene end was trimmed by 6 bases and the J gene end by 11 bases; junction bases not matched to a gene: 15. The CDR3 covers 15 residues. The V gene's germline CDR1 is SQVTM and CDR2 ANQGSEA. CDR3 nucleotides: TGCAGCGTGACTAGCGGGAGGGCCACCGGATCCCTAAAGTACTTC. It yields the protein CSVTSGRATGSLKYF.

V is TRBV4-3 and J is TRBJ2-2; 12 bases align to TRBD1. After removal of 0 bases from V and 5 bases from J, the junction contained 13 bases not matched to a gene. Germline CDR1 reads LGHNA; CDR2 reads YSLEER. The CDR3 extends over 20 amino acids. The CDR3 is CASSQDLPGQGASETGELFF. The CDR3 region has the DNA TGCGCCAGCAGCCAAGATCTCCCGGGACAGGGGGCTTCGGAAACCGGGGAGCTGTTTTTT.

The V gene is TRBV20-1, the J gene TRBJ1-3; tentative D call: TRBD1 (5 bases). Germline CDR1 is DFQATT and CDR2 is SNEGSKA (reference sequence). This CDR3 spans 13 amino acids. The V end lost 3 bases, the J end lost 9 bases, and 15 bases lay between the germline ends. The CDR3 spells CSASRGAEGTIYF. The DNA of the CDR3 is TGCAGTGCTAGTCGAGGGGCAGAGGGCACCATATATTTT.

This CDR3 reads CASSRPGTARNEQFF. The CDR3 bases are TGTGCCAGCAGCCGCCCCGGGACGGCCCGCAATGAGCAGTTCTTC. The V call is TRBV6-1, the J call TRBJ2-1; D tentatively reads TRBD1 or TRBD2 (5 bases each). Trimming shortened V by 6 bases and J by 6 bases, and 18 bases separated the two germline ends. The CDR3 spans 15 residues. Germline assignment: CDR1 MNHNS and CDR2 SASEGT.

This clonotype was detected once. The chain uses TRBV27 and TRBJ2-4; D may be TRBD1 (7 bases). Trimming removed 5 bases at V and 8 bases at J, with 13 bases between. Germline CDR1 MNHEY, CDR2 SMNVEV (reference sequence). This CDR3 spans 13 amino acids. In DNA form, the CDR3 reads TGTGCCAGCAGTACCCAGGGGGGTGACATTCAGTACTTC. This codes for CASSTQGGDIQYF.